The 11 T cell receptor beta chains below were found in one sample sequenced in a study of T cell responses to AZD1222 COVID-19 vaccine (dated by TCRdb to the early 2020s). Library construction relied on the immunoSEQ multiplex PCR assay. TCRdb took this table from immuneACCESS and kept in-frame rearrangements with V and J called. Such tables lack part of the clones; where checked against another copy, unresolved V genes explain under half of the gap, and the rest is unexplained. The sample contains 140,000 or so clones, around 91% of them found a single time. The biggest ten clones account for approximately 4.8% of the sample. Taken with the paper, the label for time point translates to: baseline before first vaccination. The input for sequencing was peripheral blood, taken on day 0 of AZD1222 vaccination. The receptors come from an adult in good health.

This rearrangement joins TRBV28 to TRBJ1-4; the match to TRBD1 covers 9 bases. Unmatched junction bases numbered 9, after V lost 5 bases and J lost 8 bases. Germline CDR1 reads MDHEN; CDR2 reads SYDVKM. This CDR3 has 15 amino acids. CDR3 sequence reads: CASSTGGQGDEKLFF. DNA for the CDR3: TGTGCCAGCAGTACCGGGGGACAGGGCGACGAAAAACTGTTTTTT.

The V gene is TRBV5-6, the J gene TRBJ1-1; the D gene is possibly TRBD1 (5 bases). The CDR3 is 14 amino acids. Looked up from germline, CDR1 is SGHDT and CDR2 is YYEEEE. V lost 0 bases and J 5 bases, leaving 11 bases between the germline ends. The CDR3 DNA follows: TGTGCCAGCAGCTTGGGCGGTGGGGGTACTGAAGCTTTCTTT. Translated, it gives CASSLGGGGTEAFF.

The V and J genes are TRBV6-1 and TRBJ1-5; 9 bases align to TRBD1. CDR3 length: 17 residues. V was clipped by 4 bases and J by 3 bases; unmatched bases: 10. The germline gives CDR1 MNHNS, CDR2 SASEGT. The CDR3 DNA reads as TGTGCCAGCAGTGGGAGGGATCGGGACAGGGTCAATCAGCCCCAGCATTTT. It specifies CASSGRDRDRVNQPQHF.

The V gene is TRBV2, the J gene TRBJ1-1; the D is unclear. The germline V gene encodes CDR1 SNHLY and CDR2 FYNNEI. The CDR3 has 12 amino acids. V lost 8 bases to trimming and J lost 3 bases, with 10 bases between them. The CDR3 sequence is CASGPFDTEAFF. The DNA of the CDR3 is TGTGCCAGCGGGCCGTTTGACACTGAAGCTTTCTTT.

The CDR3 reads CASSLEPGYSVHGYTF. CDR3 coding DNA: TGCGCCAGCAGCTTGGAGCCCGGTTACTCGGTACATGGCTACACCTTC. This sequence joins TRBV5-1 and TRBJ1-2, with D hard to call. The ends were cut back, 0 bases at V and 6 bases at J, with 18 bases in the middle. This CDR3 spans 16 amino acids. Per germline, CDR1 SGHRS and CDR2 YFSETQ.

This clone was found a few times. The chain carries TRBV5-1 and TRBJ2-1, with TRBD2 matching 14 bases. Unmatched junction bases numbered 11, after V lost 4 bases and J lost 8 bases. The CDR3 runs to 17 residues. Germline lookup yields CDR1 SGHRS and CDR2 YFSETQ. The CDR3: CASSTSQGLAGAYEQFF. CDR3 nucleotide sequence: TGCGCCAGCAGCACCTCGCAGGGACTAGCGGGAGCGTATGAGCAGTTCTTC.

V gene TRBV15 combines with J gene TRBJ2-4, with D possibly being TRBD1 (5 bases). Germline lookup yields CDR1 LNHNV and CDR2 YYDKDF (reference sequence). CDR3 size: 15 residues. Trimming shortened V by 1 base and J by 0 bases, and 7 bases separated the two germline ends. The CDR3 here is CATSRVGEAKNIQYF. Here the CDR3 DNA reads TGTGCCACCAGCAGAGTAGGGGAAGCCAAAAACATTCAGTACTTC. Looking up the rest from reference TRBV15 and TRBJ2-4 gives the full variable domain: DAMVIQNPRYQVTQFGKPVTLSCSQTLNHNVMYWYQQKSSQAPKLLFHYYDKDFNNEADTPDNFQSRRPNTSFCFLDIRSPGLGDTAMYLCATSRVGEAKNIQYFGAGTRLSVL.

This rearrangement joins TRBV28 to TRBJ2-2; the D call may be TRBD1 or TRBD2 (6 bases each). Trimming took off 2 bases at V and 1 base at J, with 11 bases between the two ends. CDR1 and CDR2 from the germline V gene are MDHEN and SYDVKM. The CDR3 is 16 residues long. In DNA form, the CDR3 reads TGTGCCAGCAGTTTAGGGGGGCTGGGGAACACCGGGGAGCTGTTTTTT. Protein: CASSLGGLGNTGELFF.

The chain links TRBV6-5 to TRBJ2-7; tentative D call: TRBD1 (5 bases). Germline CDR1 and CDR2: MNHEY and SVGAGI. V shed 0 bases and J shed 4 bases, with 13 bases lying between them. The length of the CDR3 is 15 residues. Written as DNA, the CDR3 is TGTGCCAGCAGTTACTCGGGTCAGGGCGGATACGAGCAGTACTTC. This translates into CASSYSGQGGYEQYF.

The V and J genes are TRBV11-2 and TRBJ1-1; D might be TRBD1 (5 bases). Trimming shortened V by 4 bases and J by 4 bases, and 10 bases separated the two germline ends. Germline-derived CDR1 and CDR2 are SGHAT and FQNNGV. The CDR3 is 13 amino acids. The chain's CDR3 is CASSSRDSTEAFF. CDR3 sequence (DNA): TGTGCCAGCAGCTCTCGTGACAGCACTGAAGCTTTCTTT.

The chain uses TRBV20-1 and TRBJ1-2, with 8 bases identical to TRBD1. V shed 6 bases, J shed 5 bases, and the junction held 2 bases outside the gene matches. The CDR3 is 11 residues long. Per germline, CDR1 DFQATT and CDR2 SNEGSKA (reference sequence). Written as DNA, the CDR3 is TGCAGTGCAGGACAGGGATATGGCTACACCTTC. It codes for CSAGQGYGYTF.